Here is one T cell receptor (beta chain) with its context. The antigen is unknown. Trimming took off 4 bases at V and 4 bases at J, with 17 bases between the two ends. CDR1 is SGHRS, CDR2 YFSETQ, per germline. This CDR3 has 15 amino acids. Assay: immunoSEQ multiplex PCR; the TCRdb copy retains only in-frame clones and omits some. The table lists about 110,000 clones, around nine tenths of them singletons, with 6.2% in the top ten. The data stem from a study of T cell responses to AZD1222 COVID-19 vaccine. Overall study results and limits: Close to half of all spike-specific TCRs reportedly target regions of the variants that are unmutated. Every sample of the repertoires postdated the peak T cell response. There were vaccine-associated CD4 TCRs across spike, dominant at 160-218 and 743-854.

Samples with a second dose at about 4 or about 12 weeks were pooled together. The clonotype was recovered from an adult who received the AZD1222 COVID-19 vaccine. The chain recombines TRBV5-1 with TRBJ1-1; a possible D gene is TRBD1 (5 bases). Source: peripheral blood, taken 28 days after the second AZD1222 dose. CDR3 in amino acids: CASSSGDGFVTEAFF. The CDR3 DNA sequence: TGCGCCAGCAGCAGTGGGGACGGATTTGTCACTGAAGCTTTCTTT.